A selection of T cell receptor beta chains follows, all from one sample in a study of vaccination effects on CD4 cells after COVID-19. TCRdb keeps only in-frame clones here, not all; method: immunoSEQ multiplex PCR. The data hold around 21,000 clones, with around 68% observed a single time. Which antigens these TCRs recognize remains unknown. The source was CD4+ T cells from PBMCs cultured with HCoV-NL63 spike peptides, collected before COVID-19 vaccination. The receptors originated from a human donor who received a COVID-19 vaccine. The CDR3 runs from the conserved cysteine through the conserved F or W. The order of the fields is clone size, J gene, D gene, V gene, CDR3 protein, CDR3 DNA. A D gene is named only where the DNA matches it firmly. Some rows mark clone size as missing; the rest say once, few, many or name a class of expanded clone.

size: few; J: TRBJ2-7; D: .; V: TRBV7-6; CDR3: CASSPGIWRQRSGSYEQYF; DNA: TGTGCCAGCAGCCCCGGAATTTGGCGCCAGAGATCGGGATCCTACGAGCAGTACTTC
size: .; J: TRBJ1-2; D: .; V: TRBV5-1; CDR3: CASSPPDGVLGDGYTF; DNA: TGCGCCAGCAGCCCCCCGGATGGGGTATTGGGAGATGGCTACACCTTC
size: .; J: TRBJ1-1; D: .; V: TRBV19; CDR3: CASKADHTEAFF; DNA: TGTGCCAGTAAGGCGGACCACACTGAAGCTTTCTTT
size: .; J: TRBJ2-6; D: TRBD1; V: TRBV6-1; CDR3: CASSDRQGFSGANVLTF; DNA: TGTGCCAGCAGTGATAGACAGGGCTTCTCTGGGGCCAACGTCCTGACTTTC
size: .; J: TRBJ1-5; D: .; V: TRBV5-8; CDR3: CAGGGNFDQPQHF; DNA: TGTGCCGGAGGGGGAAATTTTGATCAGCCCCAGCATTTT
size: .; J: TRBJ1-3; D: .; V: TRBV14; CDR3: CASSQARNTIYF; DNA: TGTGCCAGCAGCCAAGCTAGAAACACCATATATTTT
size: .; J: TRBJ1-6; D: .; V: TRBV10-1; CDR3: CASSEDSNTNSPLHF; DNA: TGCGCCAGCAGTGAGGACTCTAACACCAATTCACCCCTCCACTTT
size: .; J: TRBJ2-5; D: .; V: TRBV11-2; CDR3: CASSPPRASGRETQYF; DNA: TGTGCCAGCAGCCCCCCCCGGGCGTCAGGTCGGGAGACCCAGTACTTC
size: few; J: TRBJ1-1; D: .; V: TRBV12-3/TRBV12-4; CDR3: CASSLAQEAFF; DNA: TGTGCCAGCAGTTTGGCCCAAGAAGCTTTCTTT
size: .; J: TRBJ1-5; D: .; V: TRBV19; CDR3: CASTGFGQPQHF; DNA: TGTGCCAGTACGGGATTTGGCCAGCCCCAGCATTTT
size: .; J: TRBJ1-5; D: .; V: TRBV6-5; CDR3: CASSGQNNQPQHF; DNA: TGTGCCAGCAGCGGACAGAATAATCAGCCCCAGCATTTT
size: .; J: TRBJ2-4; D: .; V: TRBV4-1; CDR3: CASSQADIAGAKNIQYF; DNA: TGCGCCAGCAGCCAAGCCGATATAGCTGGAGCCAAAAACATTCAGTACTTC
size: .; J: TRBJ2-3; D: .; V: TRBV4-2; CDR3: CASSQDRRRDTDTQYF; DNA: TGTGCCAGCAGCCAAGATAGGCGCAGAGACACAGATACGCAGTATTTT
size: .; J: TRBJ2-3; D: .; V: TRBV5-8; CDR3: CASSLGDTQYF; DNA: TGTGCCAGCAGCTTAGGAGATACGCAGTATTTT
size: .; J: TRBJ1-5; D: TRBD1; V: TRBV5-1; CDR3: CASSLQGGNQPQHF; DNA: TGCGCCAGCAGCCTACAGGGGGGCAATCAGCCCCAGCATTTT
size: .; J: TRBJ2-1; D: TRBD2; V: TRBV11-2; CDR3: CASSAAGGRWVQFF; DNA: TGTGCCAGCAGCGCCGCGGGGGGGCGCTGGGTGCAGTTCTTC
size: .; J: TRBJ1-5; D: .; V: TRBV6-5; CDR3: CASSYSRDPNGQPQHF; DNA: TGTGCCAGCAGTTACTCGAGGGACCCTAACGGTCAGCCCCAGCATTTT
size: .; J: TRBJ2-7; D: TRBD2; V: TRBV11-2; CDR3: CASSPAHGGSYEQYF; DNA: TGTGCCAGCAGCCCAGCCCACGGGGGGTCCTACGAGCAGTACTTC
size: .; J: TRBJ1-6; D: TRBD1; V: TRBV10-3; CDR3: CAISPGQGARSPLHF; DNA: TGTGCCATCAGTCCCGGACAGGGGGCTCGTTCACCCCTCCACTTT
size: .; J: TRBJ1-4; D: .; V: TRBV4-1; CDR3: CASSQFNRANEKLFF; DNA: TGCGCCAGCAGCCAGTTTAACAGGGCTAATGAAAAACTGTTTTTT
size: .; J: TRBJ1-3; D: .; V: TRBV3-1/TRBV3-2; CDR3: CASSQGLLQQNTIYF; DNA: TGTGCCAGCAGCCAAGGGCTCCTACAGCAAAACACCATATATTTT
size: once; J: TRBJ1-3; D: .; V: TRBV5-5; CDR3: CASSWGNPGSGNTIYF; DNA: TGTGCCAGCAGCTGGGGGAATCCAGGCTCTGGAAACACCATATATTTT
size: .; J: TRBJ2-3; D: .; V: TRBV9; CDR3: CASSVDSGSTDTQYF; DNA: TGTGCCAGCAGCGTAGATAGCGGTAGCACAGATACGCAGTATTTT
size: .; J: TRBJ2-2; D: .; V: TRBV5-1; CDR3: CASSPSPVNTGELFF; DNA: TGCGCCAGCAGCCCCTCCCCCGTTAACACCGGGGAGCTGTTTTTT
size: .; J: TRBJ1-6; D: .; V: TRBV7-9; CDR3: CASSLAQAFSYNSPLHF; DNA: TGTGCCAGCAGCTTAGCGCAGGCGTTCTCCTATAATTCACCCCTCCACTTT
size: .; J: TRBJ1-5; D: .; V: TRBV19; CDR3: CASTLGPNQPQHF; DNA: TGTGCCAGTACCCTTGGACCCAATCAGCCCCAGCATTTT
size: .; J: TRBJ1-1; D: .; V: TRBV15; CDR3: CATSRELLNSATEAFF; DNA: TGTGCCACCAGCAGAGAACTGTTAAATTCAGCCACTGAAGCTTTCTTT
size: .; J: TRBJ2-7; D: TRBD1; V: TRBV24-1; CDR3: CATSDQGQSYEQYF; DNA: TGTGCCACCAGTGACCAGGGACAGTCCTACGAGCAGTACTTC
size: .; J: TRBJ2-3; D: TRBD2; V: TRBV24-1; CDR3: CATSDFGAGVQGDTQYF; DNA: TGTGCCACCAGTGATTTTGGAGCGGGGGTTCAGGGAGATACGCAGTATTTT
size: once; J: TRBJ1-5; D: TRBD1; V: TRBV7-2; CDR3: CASSLARDRKENQPQHF; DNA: TGTGCCAGCAGCTTAGCGCGGGACAGGAAGGAGAATCAGCCCCAGCATTTT
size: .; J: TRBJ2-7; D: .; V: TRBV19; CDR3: CATQLVGGREQYF; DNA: TGTGCCACTCAGTTAGTTGGGGGAAGGGAGCAGTACTTC
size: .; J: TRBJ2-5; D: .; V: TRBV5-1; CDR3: CASSLERGAGETQYF; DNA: TGCGCCAGCAGCTTGGAACGCGGGGCAGGGGAGACCCAGTACTTC
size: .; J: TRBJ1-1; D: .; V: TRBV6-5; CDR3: CASRLGAGAFF; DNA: TGTGCCAGCCGGCTGGGGGCAGGAGCTTTCTTT
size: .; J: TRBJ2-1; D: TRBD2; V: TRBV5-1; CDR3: CASSFGGGSSYNEQFF; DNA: TGCGCCAGCAGCTTCGGGGGGGGAAGCTCCTACAATGAGCAGTTCTTC
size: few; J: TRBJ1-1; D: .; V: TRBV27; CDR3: CASSLGGRVRKAFF; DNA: TGTGCCAGCAGTTTGGGGGGGCGAGTTCGGAAAGCTTTCTTT
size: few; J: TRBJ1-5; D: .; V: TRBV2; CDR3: CASTPRAYSNQPQHF; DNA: TGTGCCAGCACCCCGAGAGCCTATAGCAATCAGCCCCAGCATTTT
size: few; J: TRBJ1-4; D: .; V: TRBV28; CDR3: CASSTPGRTEKLFF; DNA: TGTGCCAGCAGTACGCCGGGACGAACTGAAAAACTGTTTTTT
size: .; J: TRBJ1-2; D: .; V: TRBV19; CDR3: CASSPSGTELNYGYTF; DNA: TGTGCCAGTAGCCCCTCCGGGACCGAGTTAAACTATGGCTACACCTTC
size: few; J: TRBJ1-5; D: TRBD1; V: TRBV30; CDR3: CAWSRTGSNQPQHF; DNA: TGTGCCTGGAGTCGGACAGGTAGCAATCAGCCCCAGCATTTT
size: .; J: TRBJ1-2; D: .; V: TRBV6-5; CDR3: CASNNWRQSYGYTF; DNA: TGTGCCAGCAATAATTGGCGGCAGTCCTATGGCTACACCTTC
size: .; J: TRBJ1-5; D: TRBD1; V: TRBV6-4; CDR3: CASRETGFSNQPQHF; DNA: TGTGCCAGCAGGGAGACAGGGTTTAGCAATCAGCCCCAGCATTTT
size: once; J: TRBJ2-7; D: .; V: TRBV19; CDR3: CASTNVRGGFYEQYF; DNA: TGTGCCAGTACCAATGTAAGGGGGGGATTTTACGAGCAGTACTTC
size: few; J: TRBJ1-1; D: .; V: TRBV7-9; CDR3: CASSLVPGLAEAFF; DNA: TGTGCCAGCAGCTTAGTCCCGGGACTTGCTGAAGCTTTCTTT
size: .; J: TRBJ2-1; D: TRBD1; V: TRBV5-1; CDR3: CASSTGTQGTNEQFF; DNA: TGCGCCAGCAGCACCGGGACACAGGGGACCAATGAGCAGTTCTTC
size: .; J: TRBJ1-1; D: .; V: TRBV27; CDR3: CASSFLSRGNTEAFF; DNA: TGTGCCAGCAGTTTTCTATCAAGGGGGAACACTGAAGCTTTCTTT
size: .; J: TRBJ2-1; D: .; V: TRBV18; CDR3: CASSPASDTPGFF; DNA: TGTGCCAGCTCACCGGCCTCAGACACCCCGGGGTTCTTC
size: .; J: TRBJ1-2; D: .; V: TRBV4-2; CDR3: CASSQELDRRKNGYTF; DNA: TGTGCCAGCAGCCAAGAATTAGACAGGAGAAAAAATGGCTACACCTTC
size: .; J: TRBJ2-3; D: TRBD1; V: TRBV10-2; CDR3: CASSEFGQGGTDTQYF; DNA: TGCGCCAGCAGTGAGTTTGGGCAGGGGGGCACAGATACGCAGTATTTT
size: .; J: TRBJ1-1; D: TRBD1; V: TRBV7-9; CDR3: CASSKGQGITEAFF; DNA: TGTGCCAGCAGCAAAGGACAGGGAATAACTGAAGCTTTCTTT
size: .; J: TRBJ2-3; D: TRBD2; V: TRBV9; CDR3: CASSVGLAAGTDTQYF; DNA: TGTGCCAGCAGCGTAGGACTAGCGGCCGGCACAGATACGCAGTATTTT
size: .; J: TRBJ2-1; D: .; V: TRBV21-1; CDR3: CASSHPLAGGPGNEQFF; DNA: TGTGCCAGCAGCCACCCCCTAGCGGGAGGGCCTGGCAATGAGCAGTTCTTC
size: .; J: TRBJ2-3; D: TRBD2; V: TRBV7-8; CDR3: CASSSLGLAGVPDTQYF; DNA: TGTGCCAGCAGCTCCCTTGGTCTAGCGGGAGTACCAGATACGCAGTATTTT
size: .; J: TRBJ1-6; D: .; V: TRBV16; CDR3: CASSQSGQGNSPLHF; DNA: TGTGCCAGCAGCCAATCCGGGCAGGGGAATTCACCCCTCCACTTT
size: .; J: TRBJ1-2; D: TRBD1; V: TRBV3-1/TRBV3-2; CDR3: CASSHPGQGIEGYTF; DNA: TGTGCCAGCAGCCATCCGGGACAGGGGATCGAGGGCTACACCTTC
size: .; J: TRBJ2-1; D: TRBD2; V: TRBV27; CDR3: CASSLSGLAGYNEQFF; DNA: TGTGCCAGCAGTTTGTCGGGACTAGCGGGTTACAATGAGCAGTTCTTC